This is a list of T cell receptor beta chains from one sample in a study of T cells after yellow fever vaccination. Via MiXCR, TCRdb re-called the 5' RACE reads, giving one row per CDR3 protein. The repertoire has about 320,000 distinct CDR3 sequences, approximately 4% of them found once; the top ten carry 15% to 20%. The sequenced sample was PBMCs, obtained 15 days after the yellow fever booster vaccination. Every receptor here comes from a man between 18 and 29 years old who received the YFV17D yellow fever vaccine. The CDR3 runs from the conserved cysteine through the conserved F or W. D genes are given only for firm matches. Size is stated for part of the rows, as once, few or many counts, or as a class when the clone is expanded.

>many|NA|TRBJ1-1|TRBV3-1
TGTGCCAGCCGGTCAGGGGAGGGGATGACTGAAGCTTTCTTT
CASRSGEGMTEAFF
>NA|NA|TRBJ2-7|TRBV9
TGTGCCAGCAGCGTAGCCCCAGGGGGAGGCCACGAGCAGTACTTC
CASSVAPGGGHEQYF
>few|NA|TRBJ2-7|TRBV4-1
TGCGCCAGCAGCCAGTGGGATCGCGGGGAGCAGTACTTC
CASSQWDRGEQYF
>many|TRBD2|TRBJ2-3|TRBV10-3
TGTGCCATCTCAGCGGGGGACCCCTTTAACACAGATACGCAGTATTTT
CAISAGDPFNTDTQYF
>many|NA|TRBJ2-3|TRBV7-2
TGTGCCAGCAGCCCGCTAGGGGTGTTTAGCACAGATACGCAGTATTTT
CASSPLGVFSTDTQYF
>few|NA|TRBJ2-2|TRBV11-2
TGTGCCAGCAGCTTCTGGGACTTGGGAGTCGGGGAGCTGTTTTTT
CASSFWDLGVGELFF
>NA|TRBD1|TRBJ1-1|TRBV5-4
TGTGCCAGCAGCTTGAGTCCAGGGGGAGTGAGCTCGAACACTGAAGCTTTCTTT
CASSLSPGGVSSNTEAFF
>few|TRBD1|TRBJ1-1|TRBV7-8
TGTGCCAGCAGCTTAGCAACAGGGGGAGGGACTGAAGCTTTCTTT
CASSLATGGGTEAFF
>NA|TRBD2|TRBJ2-5|TRBV27
TGTGCCTCGAAAACTCCGGGGGGGGCCCAAGAGACCCAGTACTTC
CASKTPGGAQETQYF
>NA|NA|TRBJ2-4|TRBV12-2
TGTGCAAGTCGCTTCCCCCCCGTCCCCAAAAACATTCAGTACTTC
CASRFPPVPKNIQYF
>few|NA|TRBJ2-6|TRBV29-1
TGCAGCGTTGGAGAGGGGTACGGGGCCAACGTCCTGACTTTC
CSVGEGYGANVLTF
>NA|NA|TRBJ2-2|TRBV24-1
TGTGCCACCAGTGGTTCGGGTCCGGCGAACACCGGGGAGCTGTTTTTT
CATSGSGPANTGELFF
>NA|NA|TRBJ2-7|TRBV6-1
TGTGCCAGCAGTGAAGAACAGACCGATTACGAGCAGTACTTC
CASSEEQTDYEQYF
>NA|TRBD1|TRBJ1-1|TRBV7-2
TGTGCCAGCACCAAGGGGGGTGGGGACAGGGGAAAAACTGAAGCTTTCTTT
CASTKGGGDRGKTEAFF
>few|NA|TRBJ2-3|TRBV3-2
TGTGCCAGCAGCCAACCGTATTTT
CASSQPYF
>few|NA|TRBJ2-3|TRBV20-1
TGCAGTGCTAGTGCTATCGGGCTAGCGAGCACAGATACGCAGTATTTT
CSASAIGLASTDTQYF
>few|NA|TRBJ1-1|TRBV5-1
TGCGCCAGCAGCCCGGCCATTAAGGTCATGAACACTGAAGCTTTCTTT
CASSPAIKVMNTEAFF
>NA|TRBD1|TRBJ1-4|TRBV9
TGTGCCAGCAGCGTCGAAGGGGGCGATACTAATGAAAAACTGTTTTTT
CASSVEGGDTNEKLFF
>many|NA|TRBJ2-3|TRBV29-1
TGCAGCGTTGCCAGGGCAAGGACAGATACGCAGTATTTT
CSVARARTDTQYF
>NA|NA|TRBJ2-7|TRBV5-1
TGCGCCAGCAGCGCTCCCGGCAGGGAAAGGGACGAGCAGTACTTC
CASSAPGRERDEQYF
>few|NA|TRBJ2-1|TRBV25-1
TGTGCCAGCAGTGAAGACCCCAGGAATGAGCAGTTCTTC
CASSEDPRNEQFF
>many|NA|TRBJ2-3|TRBV5-1
TGCGCCAGCAGCTTGAGGGCGGGGAGCACAGATACGCAGTATTTT
CASSLRAGSTDTQYF
>many|TRBD2|TRBJ2-4|TRBV12-3/TRBV12-4
TGTGCCAGCAGTTTAGCGGGGGGGATAGCCAAAAACATTCAGTACTTC
CASSLAGGIAKNIQYF
>many|NA|TRBJ2-1|TRBV12-3/TRBV12-4
TGTGCCAGCCTCCGGGCAGGCGTACAGAAAGAGCAGTTCTTC
CASLRAGVQKEQFF